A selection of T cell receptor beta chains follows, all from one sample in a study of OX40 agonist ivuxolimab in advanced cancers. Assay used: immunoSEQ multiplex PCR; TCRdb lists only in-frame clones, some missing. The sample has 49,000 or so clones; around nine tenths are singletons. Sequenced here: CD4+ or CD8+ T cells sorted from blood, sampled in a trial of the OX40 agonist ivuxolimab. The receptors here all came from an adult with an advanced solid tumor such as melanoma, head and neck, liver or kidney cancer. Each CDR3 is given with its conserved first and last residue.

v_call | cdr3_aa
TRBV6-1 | CASSEATVYGYTF
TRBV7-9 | CASSLGSGTGTYNEQFF
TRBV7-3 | CASSRRDREDQPQHF
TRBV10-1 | CASSPTGLYGYTF
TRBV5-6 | CASSQTGLSSPLHF
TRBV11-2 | CASSLVPGHTQYF
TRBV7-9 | CASSTPIRDRGYEQYF
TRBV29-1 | CSVLDSASNVLTF
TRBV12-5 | CASGLVGGLVNTLSSYNEQFF
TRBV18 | CASSPYRLQETQYF